One T cell receptor (beta chain) is described in this entry. This sample was taken from a study of blood T cell repertoires in COVID-19. For the study at large: Acute-phase and convalescent COVID-19 samples originated in the United States, Italy and Spain. PBMCs, B-cell-depleted T cells, or T cells were the source of the cDNA or gDNA that made up the material.

Clinical history reported by participants formed the basis on which cohorts were assigned. This CDR3 contains 15 residues. Germline-derived CDR1 and CDR2 are SGHAT and FQDESV (reference sequence). V was shortened by 6 bases and J by 0 bases, with 15 bases between the two germline ends. Per the original methods: Quantification of nucleated cells was approximated via reference gene primer amplification. Assay used: immunoSEQ multiplex PCR; TCRdb lists only in-frame clones, some missing. The V and J calls and clone size are taken from that table; D and trimming were inferred from the DNA. Among 400,000 to 450,000 clones, 80% to 90% were seen once, and the ten largest hold roughly 1.1%.

Specimen: PBMCs or T cells enriched from blood (not recorded which). J is TRBJ2-7 and V is TRBV11-1, with a weak D call TRBD2 (6 bases). This TCR derives from a man aged 25-45 years who had recovered from COVID-19. The CDR3 loop is CASSRGRENSYEQYF. DNA for the CDR3: TGTGCCAGCAGTCGAGGGCGGGAAAACTCCTACGAGCAGTACTTC.